Following are 20 T cell receptor beta chains from one sample sequenced in a study of blood T cells in healthy people across ages. Sample-barcoded 5' priming and a J-beta primer mix drove a second PCR of 7 to 11 cycles. Via MiXCR, TCRdb re-called the 5' RACE reads, giving one row per CDR3 protein. This sample has approximately 770,000 distinct CDR3 sequences, with 58% found just once. Input material: blood. These TCRs come from a man aged 25 to 45 in good health.

The J gene is TRBJ2-1, the V gene TRBV7-9; the D is unclear. The CDR3 has 14 amino acids. Germline V lookup: CDR1 SEHNR, CDR2 FQNEAQ (reference sequence). V lost 0 bases and J 9 bases, leaving 12 bases between the germline ends. CDR3 in amino acids: CASSLANAWGEQFF. The CDR3 coding sequence is TGTGCCAGCAGCTTAGCGAATGCATGGGGTGAGCAGTTCTTC.

V usage is TRBV20-1 and J usage is TRBJ2-7, with TRBD2 matching over 8 bases. This CDR3 region has 14 residues. The germline V gene has CDR1 DFQATT and CDR2 SNEGSKA (reference sequence). V shed 3 bases, J shed 4 bases, and the junction held 8 bases outside the gene matches. DNA for the CDR3: TGCAGTGCTAGGTCGGTAGCGGGGCTATACGAGCAGTACTTC. This gives the protein CSARSVAGLYEQYF.

The V call is TRBV20-1, the J call TRBJ2-4; 8 nucleotides align to TRBD2. CDR3 size: 17 residues. Unmatched junction bases numbered 11, after V lost 3 bases and J lost 1 base. Looked up from germline, CDR1 is DFQATT and CDR2 is SNEGSKA (reference sequence). The CDR3 protein is CSARDSGTPVAKNIQYF. CDR3 in DNA: TGCAGTGCTAGGGATAGCGGGACCCCGGTTGCCAAAAACATTCAGTACTTC.

The chain recombines TRBV2 with TRBJ2-7; D is unresolved. The CDR3 sequence is 15 residues long. V lost 2 bases, J lost 3 bases, and 14 bases lay in between. The V gene's germline CDR1 is SNHLY and CDR2 FYNNEI. The CDR3 reads CASSELPGRNYEQYF. DNA for the CDR3: TGTGCCAGCAGTGAATTGCCCGGACGTAACTACGAGCAGTACTTC.

The chain carries TRBV29-1 and TRBJ2-7; D is unresolved. Germline V gene data show CDR1 as SQVTM and CDR2 as ANQGSEA. V was cut by 5 bases and J by 6 bases, with 17 bases left in between. CDR3 size: 13 residues. The CDR3 DNA sequence: TGCAGCGTTAAAGTACTCGGTGTTGGCGAGCAGTACTTC. Protein product: CSVKVLGVGEQYF.

This chain links TRBV2 with TRBJ1-2; D call uncertain. Germline CDR1 is SNHLY and CDR2 is FYNNEI. This CDR3 has 16 amino acids. V was shortened by 6 bases and J by 4 bases, with 21 bases between the two germline ends. CDR3 sequence (DNA): TGTGCCAGCAGCCGGGGTAGGTCCCAAGGCGTCTATGGCTACACCTTC. It translates to CASSRGRSQGVYGYTF.

The CDR3 bases are TGTGCCAGCAGCGTAGCGAGCGGGAGCCCTAACGAGCAGTACTTC. This gives the protein CASSVASGSPNEQYF. This chain connects TRBV9 to TRBJ2-7; 8 bases agree with TRBD2. The junction had 7 bases not matched to a gene; V was cut back by 0 bases and J by 5 bases. Germline CDR1 reads SGDLS; CDR2 reads YYNGEE. This CDR3 region has 15 residues.

CDR3 sequence reads: CASSYGGNRNTEAFF. The CDR3 nucleotides read TGTGCCAGCAGTTACGGAGGCAACCGGAACACTGAAGCTTTCTTT. This chain links TRBV6-5 with TRBJ1-1; D ambiguous. Germline loops: CDR1 MNHEY, CDR2 SVGAGI. The V end lost 2 bases, the J end lost 1 base, and 11 bases lay between the germline ends. This CDR3 contains 15 residues.

This clonotype occurred a few times. The chain couples TRBV20-1 to TRBJ2-7; TRBD1 agrees at 7 bases. This CDR3 is built from 13 residues. CDR1 DFQATT and CDR2 SNEGSKA come from the germline V gene (reference sequence). J gave up 2 bases and V 3 bases, and 4 bases lay outside the gene matches. Here the CDR3 reads CSASWQGAYEQYF. For the CDR3, the DNA is TGCAGTGCTAGTTGGCAGGGGGCCTACGAGCAGTACTTC.

The chain employs TRBV28 and TRBJ1-2; 9 positions agree with TRBD1. The CDR3 contains 16 residues. Per germline, CDR1 MDHEN and CDR2 SYDVKM. V gave up 4 bases and J gave up 8 bases; unmatched junction bases: 14. CDR3 coding DNA: TGTGCCAGCAGTTCCCGTAGCCGGGACAGGGTTGGCGGCTACACCTTC. The encoded protein is CASSSRSRDRVGGYTF.

V and J are TRBV24-1 and TRBJ2-3, with 8 bases lining up with TRBD1. Germline V CDR1 and CDR2: KGHDR, SFDVKD. Germline trimming cut 9 bases from V and 4 bases from J; bases unmatched to any gene: 8. The CDR3 length is 14 residues. CDR3 residues: CATARTGQADTQYF. CDR3 nucleotide sequence: TGTGCCACCGCGAGGACAGGGCAGGCAGATACGCAGTATTTT.

The V and J genes are TRBV6-6 and TRBJ2-5, with unresolved D. The CDR3 spans 12 residues. Germline V gene lookup returns CDR1 MNHNY and CDR2 SVGAGI (reference sequence). Trimming took 2 bases from V and 11 from J, leaving 12 bases between them. CDR3 sequence: CASSYPEDEQYF. DNA of the CDR3: TGTGCCAGCAGTTACCCTGAGGATGAGCAGTACTTC.

This chain joins TRBV12-3 or TRBV12-4 and TRBJ2-6; TRBD2 matches at 7 bases. V was clipped by 3 bases and J by 1 base; unmatched bases: 3. CDR3 length: 16 amino acids. The CDR3: CASSFHGRSGANVLTF. CDR3 nucleotides: TGTGCCAGCAGTTTTCACGGGAGGTCTGGGGCCAACGTCCTGACTTTC.

The chain recombines TRBV2 with TRBJ2-5, with D hard to call. Germline-derived CDR1 and CDR2 are SNHLY and FYNNEI. V was cut by 4 bases and J by 1 base, with 7 bases left in between. The CDR3 runs 13 residues. Here the CDR3 reads CASSALFQETQYF. The CDR3 DNA sequence: TGTGCCAGCAGTGCATTATTCCAAGAGACCCAGTACTTC.

This rearrangement joins TRBV5-1 to TRBJ2-1, with TRBD1 identical over 11 bases. V dropped 4 bases and J dropped 9; count of bases not matched to a gene: 3. Germline V lookup: CDR1 SGHRS, CDR2 YFSETQ. The length of the CDR3 is 13 residues. The CDR3, as DNA: TGCGCCAGCAGCAGGACAGGGGGCTTTGAGCAGTTCTTC. Amino acids: CASSRTGGFEQFF.

This sequence joins TRBV3-1 and TRBJ2-5; 9 bases are a match to TRBD2. The DNA end lines up better with TRBJ2-7; the J call may be wrong. CDR1 and CDR2 (germline): LGHDT, YNNKEL (reference sequence). This CDR3 has 17 residues. The CDR3 reads CASSQEVGGGVVYEQYF. Here the CDR3 DNA reads TGTGCCAGCAGCCAAGAAGTTGGCGGGGGGGTTGTCTACGAGCAGTACTTC.

The V gene is TRBV5-1, the J gene TRBJ2-7; TRBD1 aligns across 8 bases. J lost 7 bases, V lost 4 bases, and 13 bases had no gene match. Germline loops: CDR1 SGHRS, CDR2 YFSETQ. The CDR3 length is 15 residues. Here the CDR3 DNA reads TGCGCCAGCAGCCCCGGACAGGGACAGGTTAGGGAGCAGTACTTC. As protein: CASSPGQGQVREQYF.

The chain uses TRBV13 and TRBJ2-1; 8 bases line up with TRBD2. This CDR3 is built from 13 residues. Trimming at V came to 6 bases and at J to 13 bases, leaving 11 bases not matched to a gene. Germline lookup yields CDR1 PRHDT and CDR2 FYEKMQ (reference sequence). The CDR3 loop reads CASSPAGEETQFF. The CDR3 nucleotides read TGTGCCAGCAGTCCAGCGGGAGAAGAGACCCAGTTCTTC.

This clonotype has a handful of counts. The CDR3 bases are TGCGCCAGCAGCTTGGCTCGGGCCGTCTCCTACGAGCAGTACTTC. It encodes CASSLARAVSYEQYF. J is TRBJ2-7 and V is TRBV5-1; no definite D call. The germline V gene has CDR1 SGHRS and CDR2 YFSETQ. This CDR3 is 15 amino acids long. V lost 0 bases and J lost 0, with 10 bases in between.

The V gene is TRBV6-6, the J gene TRBJ2-3; TRBD2 might be the D (6 bases). The V end was cut by 4 bases, the J end by 2 bases, with 19 bases between. In germline, CDR1 is MNHNY, CDR2 SVGAGI (reference sequence). The CDR3 is 17 residues long. The CDR3 loop reads CASSSGFGGGPTDTQYF. The CDR3 DNA reads TGTGCCAGCAGTTCCGGGTTTGGGGGAGGACCCACAGATACGCAGTATTTT.